The 22 T cell receptor beta chains given below trace back to one sample, sequenced in a study of CD8+ T cells in alopecia areata. RNA extraction was followed by reverse transcription into cDNA, which acted as the sequencing template. Generated by immunoSEQ multiplex PCR, the TCRdb table keeps only in-frame clones and is missing some. This table holds 110,000 to 150,000 clones, roughly 62% found once. Specimen: CD4+ T cells sorted from blood, collected at week 0. The receptors originated from a human donor with alopecia areata.

The chain has TRBV28 and TRBJ2-5; 11 bases line up with TRBD1. Germline CDR1 and CDR2: MDHEN and SYDVKM. This CDR3 comprises 14 residues. J was trimmed by 5 bases and V by 6 bases; bases with no gene match: 5. The CDR3 sequence: CASRRTGGGETQYF. The CDR3 DNA reads as TGTGCCAGCAGGCGGACAGGGGGCGGGGAGACCCAGTACTTC.

CDR3 protein: CSVVPGDGYTF. Here the CDR3 DNA reads TGCAGCGTTGTCCCAGGCGATGGCTACACCTTC. J is TRBJ1-2 and V is TRBV29-1, with D hard to call. This CDR3 is built from 11 residues. Germline assignment: CDR1 SQVTM and CDR2 ANQGSEA. The germline V and J ends were trimmed by 4 bases and 6 bases, with 9 bases remaining between them.

This clone was counted many times. The CDR3 loop is CASSPPGYSGANVLTF. The CDR3, as DNA: TGTGCCAGCTCACCACCAGGATACTCTGGGGCCAACGTCCTGACTTTC. The V and J genes are TRBV18 and TRBJ2-6; D call uncertain. This CDR3 has 16 amino acids. Trimming pared 0 bases from V and 0 bases from J, leaving 6 bases between. The germline V gene has CDR1 KGHSH and CDR2 LQKENI.

V usage is TRBV5-1 and J usage is TRBJ2-5; D assignment may be TRBD1 or TRBD2 (5 bases each). Trimming cost V 3 bases and J 4 bases, with 13 bases left between them. The CDR3 covers 14 residues. CDR1 is SGHRS, CDR2 YFSETQ, per germline. CDR3 DNA sequence: TGCGCCAGCAGCTGGGACGGGGACCGAGAGACCCAGTACTTC. This gives the protein CASSWDGDRETQYF.

This clone was picked up one time. This rearrangement joins TRBV14 to TRBJ2-5; D is ambiguous. The CDR3 totals 12 residues. Germline V gene sequence: CDR1 SGHDN, CDR2 FVKESK. The V and J ends lost 1 base and 5 bases respectively, with 5 bases between them. CDR3 protein: CASSQGMETQYF. CDR3 coding DNA: TGTGCCAGCAGCCAAGGGATGGAGACCCAGTACTTC.

This clone was observed a single time. The chain couples TRBV2 to TRBJ1-2; a weak D match, TRBD1 (5 bases). Looked up from germline, CDR1 is SNHLY and CDR2 is FYNNEI. V was clipped by 8 bases and J by 5 bases, with 12 bases between them. The CDR3 is 12 residues long. The CDR3 sequence: CASSLGTYGYTF. For the CDR3, the DNA is TGTGCCAGCTCACTCGGGACGTATGGCTACACCTTC.

The chain carries TRBV7-2 and TRBJ2-5; TRBD2 is a possible D gene (6 bases). V was shortened by 2 bases and J by 3 bases, with 10 bases between the two germline ends. Germline lookup yields CDR1 SGHTA and CDR2 FQGNSA. The CDR3 spans 14 residues. In DNA, the CDR3 is TGTGCCAGCAGCTTACGCCCGGGAGAAGAGACCCAGTACTTC. Translated: CASSLRPGEETQYF.

The rearrangement links TRBV30 to TRBJ1-6, with 11 bases matching TRBD1. J lost 8 bases, V lost 5 bases, and 2 bases had no gene match. Germline V CDR1 and CDR2: GTSNPN, SVGIG (reference sequence). This CDR3 spans 13 amino acids. The CDR3 region is CAWGQGAYSPLHF. The CDR3 DNA reads as TGTGCCTGGGGACAGGGGGCTTATTCACCCCTCCACTTT.

The V gene is TRBV6-4, the J gene TRBJ1-4; D perhaps matches TRBD1 (6 bases). Trimming stripped 3 bases from V and 11 bases from J, with 10 bases between. CDR1 MRHNA and CDR2 SNTAGT come from the germline V gene. This CDR3 has 12 amino acids. The CDR3 DNA is TGTGCCAGCAGTGATGTTACAGGGAAACTGTTTTTT. This sequence encodes CASSDVTGKLFF.

In its sample, this clone was seen a few times. The rearrangement uses TRBV7-2 and TRBJ1-5; D is unclear. Trimming shortened V by 3 bases and J by 6 bases, and 6 bases separated the two germline ends. In germline, CDR1 is SGHTA, CDR2 FQGNSA. The CDR3 runs 12 residues. The CDR3 DNA is TGTGCCAGCAGCTTTGTCGGTCAGCCCCAGCATTTT. It encodes CASSFVGQPQHF.

J is TRBJ2-1 and V is TRBV4-3, with a tentative D call TRBD1 (6 bases). Trimming stripped 0 bases from V and 2 bases from J, with 8 bases between. Germline V lookup: CDR1 LGHNA, CDR2 YSLEER. The CDR3 sequence is 15 residues long. CDR3 amino acids: CASSQDGQPYNEQFF. CDR3 coding DNA: TGCGCCAGCAGCCAAGATGGACAGCCCTACAATGAGCAGTTCTTC.

V and J are TRBV2 and TRBJ2-1, with a possible D match to TRBD2 (5 bases). Between the trimmed V and J ends, which lost 8 bases and 3 bases, there was a span of 5 bases. Germline V gene data show CDR1 as SNHLY and CDR2 as FYNNEI. This CDR3 region has 11 residues. The CDR3 loop is CASRGYNEQFF. CDR3 DNA: TGTGCCAGCCGGGGCTACAATGAGCAGTTCTTC.

The chain recombines TRBV25-1 with TRBJ1-1; possible D gene TRBD1, 5 bases. The germline V and J ends were trimmed by 3 bases and 1 base, with 9 bases remaining between them. The CDR3 has 14 residues. Per germline, CDR1 MGHDK and CDR2 SYGVNS. The CDR3 DNA follows: TGTGCCAGCAGTGACAGACAGTCGAACACTGAAGCTTTCTTT. Protein product: CASSDRQSNTEAFF.

The chain carries TRBV6-6 and TRBJ2-1, with D possibly TRBD2 on 5 matching bases. Trimming removed 7 bases at V and 1 base at J, with 17 bases between. This CDR3 contains 16 residues. Germline values: CDR1 MNHNY, CDR2 SVGAGI (reference sequence). Written as DNA, the CDR3 is TGTGCCAGCAAATACGGGATCACCCCTTCCTACAATGAGCAGTTCTTC. This translates into CASKYGITPSYNEQFF.

The chain is built from TRBV4-3 and TRBJ1-5; D is unclear. This CDR3 comprises 15 residues. Trimming pared 0 bases from V and 6 bases from J, leaving 12 bases between. Germline loops: CDR1 LGHNA, CDR2 YSLEER. CDR3 protein: CASSQDLGKIQPQHF. The CDR3 DNA is TGCGCCAGCAGCCAAGATTTGGGGAAGATTCAGCCCCAGCATTTT.

As DNA, the CDR3 is TGTGCCAGCAGTGTCGCGACAGGGGGGGATGAGCAGTTCTTC. Amino acids: CASSVATGGDEQFF. The rearrangement joins TRBV2 to TRBJ2-1, with 9 bases lining up with TRBD1. This CDR3 spans 14 amino acids. V shed 4 bases, J shed 8 bases, and the junction held 6 bases outside the gene matches. CDR1 and CDR2 (germline): SNHLY, FYNNEI.

The genes are TRBV19 and TRBJ1-6; the D gene is possibly TRBD1 (6 bases). The V gene's germline CDR1 is LNHDA and CDR2 SQIVND (reference sequence). V was shortened by 3 bases and J by 9 bases, with 12 bases between the two germline ends. The CDR3 spans 14 residues. The CDR3 DNA sequence: TGTGCCAGTAGTATCAGGGACAAAGGTTCACCCCTCCACTTT. Protein product: CASSIRDKGSPLHF.

The V call is TRBV18, the J call TRBJ1-1; the D is unclear. This CDR3 spans 13 amino acids. The V end was cut by 4 bases, the J end by 6 bases, with 12 bases between. CDR1 is KGHSH and CDR2 is LQKENI in the germline V gene. The CDR3 sequence: CASSRADDSEAFF. The CDR3 nucleotides are TGTGCCAGCTCACGAGCGGACGACTCTGAAGCTTTCTTT.

The chain is built from TRBV25-1 and TRBJ1-2; 8 nucleotides match TRBD1. The germline CDR1 and CDR2 sequences are MGHDK and SYGVNS. This CDR3 contains 14 residues. With V trimmed by 8 bases and J by 4 bases, 9 bases remained unmatched. As DNA, the CDR3 is TGTGCCAGCGGGGTTACCGGGACAGGCTATGGCTACACCTTC. It yields the protein CASGVTGTGYGYTF.

The V call is TRBV9, the J call TRBJ2-1; 9 positions match TRBD1. V lost 3 bases to trimming and J lost 6 bases; unmatched junction nucleotides: 7. Germline V gene data show CDR1 as SGDLS and CDR2 as YYNGEE. The CDR3 length is 15 residues. The CDR3 loop is CASSAGTGWGNEQFF. The CDR3 bases are TGTGCCAGCAGCGCCGGGACAGGGTGGGGCAATGAGCAGTTCTTC.

This chain joins TRBV7-2 and TRBJ2-1, with D unresolved. This CDR3 spans 13 amino acids. CDR1 SGHTA and CDR2 FQGNSA come from the germline V gene. The V end was cut by 4 bases, the J end by 12 bases, with 16 bases between. The CDR3 sequence is CASSSGPRNGQFF. The CDR3 DNA follows: TGTGCCAGCAGCTCCGGGCCCCGAAACGGGCAGTTCTTC.

The genes are TRBV5-1 and TRBJ2-5, with TRBD2 matching over 9 bases. The CDR3 sequence is 14 residues long. CDR1 SGHRS and CDR2 YFSETQ come from the germline V gene. The J segment lost 3 bases and the V segment lost 3 bases, leaving 3 bases of the junction unmatched. The DNA for the CDR3 is TGCGCCAGCAGCTCGACTAGCGGAGAAGAGACCCAGTACTTC. It encodes CASSSTSGEETQYF. The full variable domain, rest sourced from reference TRBV5-1 and TRBJ2-5, is KAGVTQTPRYLIKTRGQQVTLSCSPISGHRSVSWYQQTPGQGLQFLFEYFSETQRNKGNFPGRFSGRQFSNSRSEMNVSTLELGDSALYLCASSSTSGEETQYFGPGTRLLVL.